This T cell receptor beta chain is from a study of radiation and T cells in renal cell carcinoma. Study background: Nephrectomy followed 15 Gy stereotactic body radiation by 4 weeks.

The germline V gene has CDR1 WSHSY and CDR2 SAAADI. J lost 0 bases, V lost 4 bases, and 5 bases had no gene match. The CDR3 covers 15 residues. Specified time point: blood 2 weeks post-SBRT. Treatment noted: 15 Gy SBRT to primary tumor, nephrectomy 4 weeks later. This renal cell carcinoma was of the clear cell type. Sequenced by immunoSEQ multiplex PCR; TCRdb stores in-frame clones only, minus some. The sample holds approximately 75,000 clones, about 80% seen once. This chain joins TRBV10-2 and TRBJ2-7; TRBD2 agrees at 8 bases. The sample in question was blood, obtained from a patient whose treatment included radiotherapy and nephrectomy. The clonotype comes from a man aged 55 to 70 with renal cell carcinoma. Here the CDR3 reads CASSAQRESSYEQYF. The DNA of the CDR3 is TGCGCCAGCAGTGCGCAGCGGGAGAGCTCCTACGAGCAGTACTTC.